This TCR beta chain was identified during a study of blood T cells in healthy people across ages. The germline CDR1 and CDR2 sequences are SGHDT and YYEEEE. CDR3 size: 14 residues. It was with a sample-barcoded 5' primer and a J-beta primer mix that a second PCR of about 6 to 12 cycles was run. Every single cDNA molecule received a tag from a template-switch adaptor with 12 random nucleotides. One entry per CDR3 protein results from TCRdb running MiXCR on the 5' RACE reads. The sample holds about 1,400,000 distinct CDR3 sequences, roughly 59% seen once. General study points: TCR beta diversity, measured per million T cells, fell in a roughly linear way with age.

RNA extraction gave at least 5 micrograms of total RNA per sample. Comment on this clonotype: Its specificity is unknown. An end of the junction does not agree with germline; a read error may underlie this.

The TCR was taken from a man aged 18-30 years in good health. Sample: blood. The V and J genes are TRBV5-6 and TRBJ2-5; D might be TRBD2 (5 bases). Here the CDR3 reads CASSLGLVQETQYF. Written as DNA, the CDR3 is TGCGCCAGCAGCCTCGGACTGGTACAAGAGACCCAGTACTTC.